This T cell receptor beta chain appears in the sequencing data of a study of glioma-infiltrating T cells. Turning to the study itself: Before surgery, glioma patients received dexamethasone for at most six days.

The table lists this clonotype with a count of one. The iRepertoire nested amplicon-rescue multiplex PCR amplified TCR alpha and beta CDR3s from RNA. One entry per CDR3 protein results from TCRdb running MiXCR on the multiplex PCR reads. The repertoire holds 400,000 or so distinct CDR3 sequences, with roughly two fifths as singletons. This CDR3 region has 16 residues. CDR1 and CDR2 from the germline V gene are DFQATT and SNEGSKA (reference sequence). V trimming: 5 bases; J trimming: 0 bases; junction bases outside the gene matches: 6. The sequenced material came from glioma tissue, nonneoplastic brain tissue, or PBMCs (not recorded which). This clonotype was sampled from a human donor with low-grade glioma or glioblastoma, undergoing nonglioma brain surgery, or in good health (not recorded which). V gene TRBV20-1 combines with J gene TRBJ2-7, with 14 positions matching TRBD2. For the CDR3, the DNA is TGCAGTGCTCTTCCCGGGACTAGCGGGAGCTCCTACGAGCAGTACTTC. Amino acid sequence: CSALPGTSGSSYEQYF.